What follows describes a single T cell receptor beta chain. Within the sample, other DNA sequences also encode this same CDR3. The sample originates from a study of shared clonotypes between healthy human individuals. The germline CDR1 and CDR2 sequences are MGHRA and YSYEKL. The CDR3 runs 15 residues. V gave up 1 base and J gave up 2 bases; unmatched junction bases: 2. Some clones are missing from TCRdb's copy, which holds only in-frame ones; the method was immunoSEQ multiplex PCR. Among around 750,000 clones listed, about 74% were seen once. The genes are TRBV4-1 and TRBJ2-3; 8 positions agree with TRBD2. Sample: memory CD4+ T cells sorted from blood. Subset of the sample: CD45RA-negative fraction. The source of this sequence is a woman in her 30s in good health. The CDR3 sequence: CASSQGGRPTDTQYF. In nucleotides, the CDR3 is TGCGCCAGCAGCCAAGGCGGGAGGCCCACAGATACGCAGTATTTT.